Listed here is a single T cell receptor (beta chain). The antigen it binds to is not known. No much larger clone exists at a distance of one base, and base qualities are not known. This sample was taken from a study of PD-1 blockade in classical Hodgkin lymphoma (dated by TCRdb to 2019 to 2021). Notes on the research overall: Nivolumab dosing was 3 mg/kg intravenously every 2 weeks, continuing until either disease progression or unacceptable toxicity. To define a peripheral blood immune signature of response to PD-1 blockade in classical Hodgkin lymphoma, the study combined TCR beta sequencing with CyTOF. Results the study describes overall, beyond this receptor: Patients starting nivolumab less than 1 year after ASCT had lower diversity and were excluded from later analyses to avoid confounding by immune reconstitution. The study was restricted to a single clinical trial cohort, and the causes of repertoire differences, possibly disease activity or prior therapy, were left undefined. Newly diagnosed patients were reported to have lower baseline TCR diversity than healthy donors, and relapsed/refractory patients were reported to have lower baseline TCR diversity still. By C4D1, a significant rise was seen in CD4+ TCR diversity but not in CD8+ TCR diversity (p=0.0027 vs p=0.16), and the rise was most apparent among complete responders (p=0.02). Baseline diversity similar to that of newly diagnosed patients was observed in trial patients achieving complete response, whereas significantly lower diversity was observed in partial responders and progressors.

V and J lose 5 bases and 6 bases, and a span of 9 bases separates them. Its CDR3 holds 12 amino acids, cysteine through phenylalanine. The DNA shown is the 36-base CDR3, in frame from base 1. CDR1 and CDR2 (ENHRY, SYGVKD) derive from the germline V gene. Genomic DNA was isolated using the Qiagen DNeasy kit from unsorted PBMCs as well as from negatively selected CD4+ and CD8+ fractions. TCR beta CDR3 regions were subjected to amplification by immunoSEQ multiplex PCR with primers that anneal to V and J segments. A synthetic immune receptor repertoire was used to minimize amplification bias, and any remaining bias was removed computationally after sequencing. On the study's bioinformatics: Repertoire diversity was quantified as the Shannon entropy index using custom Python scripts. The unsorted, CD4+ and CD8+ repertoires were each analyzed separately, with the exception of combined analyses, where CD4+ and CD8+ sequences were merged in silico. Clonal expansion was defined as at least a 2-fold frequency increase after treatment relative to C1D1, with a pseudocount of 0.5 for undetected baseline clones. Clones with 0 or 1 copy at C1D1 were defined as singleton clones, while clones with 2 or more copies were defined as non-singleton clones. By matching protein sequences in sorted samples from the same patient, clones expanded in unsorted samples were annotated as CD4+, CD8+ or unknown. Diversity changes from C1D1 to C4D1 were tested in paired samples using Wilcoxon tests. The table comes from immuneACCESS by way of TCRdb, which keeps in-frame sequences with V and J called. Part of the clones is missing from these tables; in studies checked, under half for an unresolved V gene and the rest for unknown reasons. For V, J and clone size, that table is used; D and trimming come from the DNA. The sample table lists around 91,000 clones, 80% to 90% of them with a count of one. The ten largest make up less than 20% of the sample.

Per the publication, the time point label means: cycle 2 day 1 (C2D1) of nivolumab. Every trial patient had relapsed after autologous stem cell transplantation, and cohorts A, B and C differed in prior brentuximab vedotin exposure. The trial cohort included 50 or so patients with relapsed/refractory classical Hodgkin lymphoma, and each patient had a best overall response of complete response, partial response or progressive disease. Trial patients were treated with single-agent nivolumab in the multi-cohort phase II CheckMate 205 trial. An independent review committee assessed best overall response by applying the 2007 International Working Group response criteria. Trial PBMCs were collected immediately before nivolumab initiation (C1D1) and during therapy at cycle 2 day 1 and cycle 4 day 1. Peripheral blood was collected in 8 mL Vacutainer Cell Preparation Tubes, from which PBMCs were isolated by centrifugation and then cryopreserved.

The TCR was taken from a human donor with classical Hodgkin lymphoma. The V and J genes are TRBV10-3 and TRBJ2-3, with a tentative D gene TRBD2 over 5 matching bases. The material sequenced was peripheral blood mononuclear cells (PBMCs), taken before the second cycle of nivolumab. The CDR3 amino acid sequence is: CAISPPGDTQYF. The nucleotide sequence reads TGTGCCATCAGTCCACCGGGGGATACGCAGTATTTT.